This TCR beta chain was sequenced for a study of identical twins. With regard to this clonotype: Its antigen is as yet unknown.

Broader study findings: In cord blood, abundant beta clonotypes had fewer insertions; memory showed no trend.

The CDR3 totals 13 residues. The V gene lost 4 bases and the J gene lost 4 bases, with 9 bases spanning the gap. Germline values: CDR1 ENHRY, CDR2 SYGVKD. One entry per CDR3 protein, called by TCRdb with MiXCR from the 5' RACE reads. The sample consists of around 1.7 million distinct CDR3 sequences, 25% to 35% of them appearing once. This TCR came from a newborn girl in good health. The specimen was cord blood. The chain carries TRBV10-3 and TRBJ2-3, with a weak D call TRBD2 (5 bases). The CDR3 region has the DNA TGTGCCATCAGTGGCCCACTAGCAGATACGCAGTATTTT. It is translated as CAISGPLADTQYF.